This T cell receptor beta chain comes out of a study of identical twins. Per the germline V gene, CDR1 is SEHNR and CDR2 is FQNEAQ (reference sequence). The CDR3 has 15 amino acids. V lost 4 bases to trimming and J lost 6 bases; unmatched junction nucleotides: 7. MiXCR was run by TCRdb on the 5' RACE reads, yielding one entry per CDR3 protein. The sample records some 1,700,000 distinct CDR3 sequences, roughly a third being singletons. Specimen: cord blood. The rearrangement joins TRBV7-9 to TRBJ2-7; 12 positions agree with TRBD2. The sequence derives from a newborn girl in good health. The CDR3 is CASSSGLAGYPEQYF. The CDR3 DNA sequence: TGTGCCAGCAGCTCCGGACTAGCGGGATACCCCGAGCAGTACTTC. Variable domain in full (rest from reference TRBV7-9 and TRBJ2-7): DTGVSQNPRHKITKRGQNVTFRCDPISEHNRLYWYRQTLGQGPEFLTYFQNEAQLEKSRLLSDRFSAERPKGSFSTLEIQRTEQGDSAMYLCASSSGLAGYPEQYFGPGTRLTVT.